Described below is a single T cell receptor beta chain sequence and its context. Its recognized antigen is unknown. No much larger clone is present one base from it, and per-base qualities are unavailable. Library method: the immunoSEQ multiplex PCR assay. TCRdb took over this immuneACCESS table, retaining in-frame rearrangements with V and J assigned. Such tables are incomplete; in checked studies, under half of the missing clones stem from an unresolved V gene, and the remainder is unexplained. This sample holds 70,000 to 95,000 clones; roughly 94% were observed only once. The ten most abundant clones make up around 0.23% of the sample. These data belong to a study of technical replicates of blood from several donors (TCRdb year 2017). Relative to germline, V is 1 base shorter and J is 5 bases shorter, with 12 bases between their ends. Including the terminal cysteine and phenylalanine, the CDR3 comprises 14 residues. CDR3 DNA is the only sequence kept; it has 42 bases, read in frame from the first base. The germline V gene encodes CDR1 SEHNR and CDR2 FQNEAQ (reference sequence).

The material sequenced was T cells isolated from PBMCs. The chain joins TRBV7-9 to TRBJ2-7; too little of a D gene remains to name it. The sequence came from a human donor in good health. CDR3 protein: CASSLVSGFDEQYF. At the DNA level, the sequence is TGTGCCAGCAGCTTAGTATCAGGTTTTGACGAGCAGTACTTC.